Presented here are 31 T cell receptor beta chains from one specimen sequenced in a study of T cell responses to AZD1222 COVID-19 vaccine. The data were produced by immunoSEQ multiplex PCR, yet TCRdb's version contains in-frame clones alone and is incomplete. Of around 140,000 clones in the sample, 93% were seen once. Sequencing used peripheral blood, obtained after recovery from COVID-19. These receptors all stem from an adult who had recovered from COVID-19.

The gene calls are TRBV9 and TRBJ2-7; 10 bases match TRBD1. The CDR3 consists of 14 residues. Trimming removed 2 bases from V and 2 bases from J; junction bases left unmatched: 1. Germline V gene lookup returns CDR1 SGDLS and CDR2 YYNGEE. The CDR3 spells CASSVDRGTYEQYF. CDR3 nucleotide sequence: TGTGCCAGCAGCGTGGACAGGGGGACCTACGAGCAGTACTTC.

The chain uses TRBV29-1 and TRBJ2-1; D ambiguous. This CDR3 region has 11 residues. Trimming pared 7 bases from V and 1 base from J, leaving 5 bases between. Germline values: CDR1 SQVTM, CDR2 ANQGSEA. CDR3 nucleotides: TGCAGCGGCCGGTCCTACAATGAGCAGTTCTTC. This encodes CSGRSYNEQFF.

The genes are TRBV6-5 and TRBJ1-4, with D maybe TRBD1 (6 bases). Germline CDR1 and CDR2: MNHEY and SVGAGI. The CDR3 length is 15 residues. Trimming shortened V by 6 bases and J by 0 bases, and 11 bases separated the two germline ends. The CDR3 DNA is TGTGCCAGCAGCAGGACAGTGGCAACTAATGAAAAACTGTTTTTT. Amino acids: CASSRTVATNEKLFF.

The rearrangement joins TRBV7-3 to TRBJ2-7, with a tentative D call TRBD2 (6 bases). This CDR3 region has 15 residues. Trimming stripped 1 base from V and 1 base from J, with 11 bases between. Germline CDR1 SGHTA, CDR2 FQGTGA. The CDR3 sequence is CASSLRGGDSYEQYF. Written as DNA, the CDR3 is TGTGCCAGCAGCTTAAGGGGCGGGGATTCCTACGAGCAGTACTTC.

The chain is built from TRBV28 and TRBJ2-2; D not certain. V lost 6 bases, J lost 4 bases, and 6 bases lay in between. This CDR3 contains 12 residues. Germline assignment: CDR1 MDHEN and CDR2 SYDVKM. The chain's CDR3 is CASRRPTGELFF. CDR3 nucleotide sequence: TGTGCCAGCAGACGACCCACCGGGGAGCTGTTTTTT.

This chain uses TRBV6-4 with TRBJ2-2; D uncertain. V was cut by 7 bases and J by 2 bases, with 11 bases left in between. The CDR3 covers 14 residues. Germline loops: CDR1 MRHNA, CDR2 SNTAGT. The chain's CDR3 is CASKGSANTGELFF. For the CDR3, the DNA is TGTGCCAGCAAAGGATCGGCCAACACCGGGGAGCTGTTTTTT.

The V call is TRBV4-1, the J call TRBJ2-1, with 7 nucleotides matching TRBD2. CDR1 is MGHRA and CDR2 is YSYEKL in the germline V gene. V shed 1 base and J 4 bases; nucleotides not matched to a gene: 10. CDR3 length: 17 amino acids. The CDR3 protein is CASSQGLAGRIYNEQFF. CDR3 DNA sequence: TGCGCCAGCAGCCAAGGACTAGCTGGTCGTATTTACAATGAGCAGTTCTTC.

The V call is TRBV5-4, the J call TRBJ1-3, with D perhaps TRBD1 (5 bases). The CDR3 is 16 amino acids. CDR1 is SGHNT and CDR2 is YYREEE in the germline V gene (reference sequence). Trimming stripped 0 bases from V and 0 bases from J, with 10 bases between. The CDR3 is CASSLAGLNSGNTIYF. CDR3 DNA: TGTGCCAGCAGCTTGGCGGGACTGAACTCTGGAAACACCATATATTTT.

This chain uses TRBV7-2 with TRBJ2-7; D might be TRBD2 (5 bases). CDR1 SGHTA and CDR2 FQGNSA come from the germline V gene. CDR3 length equals 14 residues. Trimming cost V 6 bases and J 2 bases, with 14 bases left between them. Written as DNA, the CDR3 is TGTGCCAGCAGGCCTGGCGGGTCAGCCTACGAGCAGTACTTC. Encoded protein: CASRPGGSAYEQYF.

The V gene is TRBV14, the J gene TRBJ2-7, with D hard to call. The V end lost 1 base, the J end lost 0 bases, and 10 bases lay between the germline ends. This CDR3 has 15 amino acids. Germline CDR1 reads SGHDN; CDR2 reads FVKESK. The CDR3 region has the DNA TGTGCCAGCAGCCAAGTCGCTCGGAGCTCCTACGAGCAGTACTTC. This codes for CASSQVARSSYEQYF.

The chain recombines TRBV25-1 with TRBJ2-1, with 7 bases fitting TRBD1. V trimming: 6 bases; J trimming: 6 bases; junction bases outside the gene matches: 5. CDR3 length equals 13 residues. CDR1 MGHDK and CDR2 SYGVNS come from the germline V gene. The CDR3 sequence: CASRGGPSNEQFF. CDR3 sequence (DNA): TGTGCCAGCAGAGGGGGCCCCAGCAATGAGCAGTTCTTC.

The rearrangement links TRBV5-1 to TRBJ2-2, with 7 bases matching TRBD2. V shed 2 bases, J shed 4 bases, and the junction held 2 bases outside the gene matches. The germline V gene has CDR1 SGHRS and CDR2 YFSETQ. The CDR3 runs 14 residues. This chain's CDR3 is CASSFGGSTGELFF. The CDR3 DNA reads as TGCGCCAGCAGCTTCGGCGGGAGCACCGGGGAGCTGTTTTTT.

This rearrangement joins TRBV5-1 to TRBJ1-2; 8 nucleotides match TRBD1. Trimming removed 1 base from V and 7 bases from J; junction bases left unmatched: 9. Germline CDR1 and CDR2: SGHRS and YFSETQ. The CDR3 consists of 15 residues. CDR3 amino acids: CASSLIAGGSSGYTF. CDR3 in DNA: TGCGCCAGCAGCTTGATTGCAGGGGGCTCCTCTGGCTACACCTTC.

The chain combines TRBV3-1 (or the pseudogene TRBV3-2) with TRBJ1-4, with D unclear. The V and J ends lost 5 bases and 2 bases respectively, with 15 bases between them. This CDR3 spans 16 amino acids. Per germline, CDR1 LGHDT and CDR2 YNNKEL (reference sequence). CDR3 DNA sequence: TGTGCCAGCAGCAAGGGTTTGCTCTTGACTAATGAAAAACTGTTTTTT. Protein sequence: CASSKGLLLTNEKLFF.

The chain couples TRBV13 to TRBJ2-3; D perhaps matches TRBD2 (6 bases). Germline values: CDR1 PRHDT, CDR2 FYEKMQ (reference sequence). The CDR3 length is 14 residues. Trimming cost V 3 bases and J 6 bases, with 13 bases left between them. CDR3: CASSFLLGGDTQYF. For the CDR3, the DNA is TGTGCCAGCAGCTTCCTCCTCGGGGGTGATACGCAGTATTTT.

The chain combines TRBV5-1 with TRBJ1-2, with TRBD1 matching 7 bases. Germline V gene sequence: CDR1 SGHRS, CDR2 YFSETQ. The CDR3 has 14 residues. V trimming: 3 bases; J trimming: 8 bases; junction bases outside the gene matches: 10. CDR3 protein: CASSWGDSPAGYTF. The DNA for the CDR3 is TGCGCCAGCAGCTGGGGGGACAGCCCGGCGGGCTACACCTTC.

V is TRBV28 and J is TRBJ1-5, with 7 bases lining up with TRBD1. CDR3 length equals 18 residues. Germline-derived CDR1 and CDR2 are MDHEN and SYDVKM. J lost 0 bases, V lost 6 bases, and 14 bases had no gene match. CDR3 loop: CASRLPHQGVLSNQPQHF. DNA for the CDR3: TGTGCCAGCAGGCTCCCCCACCAGGGGGTACTTAGCAATCAGCCCCAGCATTTT.

The V gene is TRBV28, the J gene TRBJ2-5, with TRBD2 matching over 12 bases. V was pared by 6 bases and J by 1 base, with 6 bases of the junction left unmatched. The CDR3 contains 16 residues. Germline CDR1 reads MDHEN; CDR2 reads SYDVKM. As DNA, the CDR3 is TGTGCCAGCAGCCGCGGGACTAGCGGGCTCCAAGAGACCCAGTACTTC. Its translation: CASSRGTSGLQETQYF.

The gene calls are TRBV27 and TRBJ2-2, with D perhaps TRBD2 (6 bases). This CDR3 spans 15 amino acids. Germline CDR1 and CDR2: MNHEY and SMNVEV (reference sequence). The V end lost 4 bases, the J end lost 11 bases, and 20 bases lay between the germline ends. The CDR3 region is CASSSRTTVPIELFF. The CDR3 DNA is TGTGCCAGCAGTTCCCGGACTACCGTCCCGATAGAGCTGTTTTTT.

The chain couples TRBV6-4 to TRBJ2-1; TRBD2 matches at 9 bases. The CDR3 length is 17 residues. Losses at the gene ends were 0 bases for V and 0 bases for J; bases not matched to a gene: 3. Per the germline V gene, CDR1 is MRHNA and CDR2 is SNTAGT. The CDR3 DNA reads TGTGCCAGCAGTGACTCGGCGGGAGGGGTCTCCTACAATGAGCAGTTCTTC. Translation: CASSDSAGGVSYNEQFF.

The chain combines TRBV9 with TRBJ2-3; 10 nucleotides match TRBD2. The CDR3 consists of 19 residues. V was pared by 0 bases and J by 3 bases, with 13 bases of the junction left unmatched. Germline CDR1 is SGDLS and CDR2 is YYNGEE. Here the CDR3 reads CASSVVPDASGRETDTQYF. CDR3 DNA: TGTGCCAGCAGCGTAGTACCGGACGCTAGCGGGAGAGAAACAGATACGCAGTATTTT.

The V call is TRBV7-9, the J call TRBJ2-1; possibly TRBD2 for D (6 bases). This CDR3 is 15 amino acids long. CDR1 and CDR2 from the germline V gene are SEHNR and FQNEAQ (reference sequence). V was pared by 3 bases and J by 6 bases, with 15 bases between. For the CDR3, the DNA is TGTGCCAGCAGCTTCAGGCGGGAAGGGAGCAATGAGCAGTTCTTC. Its translation: CASSFRREGSNEQFF.

The chain links TRBV5-6 to TRBJ1-2; unclear D gene. V lost 0 bases to trimming and J lost 2 bases, with 11 bases between them. This CDR3 contains 15 residues. Germline values: CDR1 SGHDT, CDR2 YYEEEE. CDR3 loop: CASSLGHNGNYGYTF. CDR3 in DNA: TGTGCCAGCAGCTTGGGCCATAATGGGAACTATGGCTACACCTTC.

The rearrangement joins TRBV11-3 to TRBJ1-1; D is unresolved. This CDR3 contains 12 residues. Germline V CDR1 and CDR2: SGHNT, YENEEA. Trimming left V 5 bases short and J 1 base short, with 5 bases between. CDR3 DNA: TGTGCCAGCAGCCTAAAGAACACTGAAGCTTTCTTT. Protein sequence: CASSLKNTEAFF.

The rearrangement joins TRBV28 to TRBJ1-2; 10 bases fit TRBD1. Germline values: CDR1 MDHEN, CDR2 SYDVKM. V lost 6 bases and J lost 4; bases outside the gene matches: 8. This CDR3 is built from 15 residues. The CDR3: CASSEKGQGIYGYTF. Written as DNA, the CDR3 is TGTGCCAGCAGCGAAAAGGGACAGGGGATCTATGGCTACACCTTC.

The rearrangement links TRBV9 to TRBJ2-5; TRBD2 agrees at 10 bases. Germline CDR1 reads SGDLS; CDR2 reads YYNGEE. Losses at the gene ends were 0 bases for V and 1 base for J; bases not matched to a gene: 6. The CDR3 spans 17 residues. CDR3 sequence reads: CASSVGEVAGGQETQYF. The CDR3 bases are TGTGCCAGCAGCGTAGGAGAGGTAGCGGGAGGCCAAGAGACCCAGTACTTC. Complete variable domain (other parts from reference TRBV9 and TRBJ2-5): DSGVTQTPKHLITATGQRVTLRCSPRSGDLSVYWYQQSLDQGLQFLIQYYNGEERAKGNILERFSAQQFPDLHSELNLSSLELGDSALYFCASSVGEVAGGQETQYFGPGTRLLVL.

V usage is TRBV27 and J usage is TRBJ2-7, with 8 bases matching TRBD1. The V segment lost 2 bases and the J segment 4 bases; nucleotides outside the gene matches: 7. The CDR3 runs to 15 residues. Germline lookup yields CDR1 MNHEY and CDR2 SMNVEV (reference sequence). CDR3: CASSLSVRGRYEQYF. CDR3 bases: TGTGCCAGCAGTTTAAGTGTCAGGGGGCGATACGAGCAGTACTTC.

CDR3 coding DNA: TGCGCCAGCAGGGACCGAGGTCCTGGAAACACCATATATTTT. Translation: CASRDRGPGNTIYF. J is TRBJ1-3 and V is TRBV10-2; D remains ambiguous. V lost 6 bases, J lost 2 bases, and 11 bases lay in between. The germline CDR1 and CDR2 sequences are WSHSY and SAAADI. The CDR3 extends over 14 amino acids.

The sample holds a few counts of this clone. The chain employs TRBV11-3 and TRBJ2-1; D might be TRBD2 (5 bases). Trimming pared 1 base from V and 5 bases from J, leaving 12 bases between. CDR1 SGHNT and CDR2 YENEEA come from the germline V gene. There are 15 residues in the CDR3. In nucleotides, the CDR3 is TGTGCCAGCAGCTTAGGGACTTCCGACCACAATGAGCAGTTCTTC. Protein product: CASSLGTSDHNEQFF.

The chain employs TRBV27 and TRBJ1-2; 10 bases line up with TRBD1. Germline V lookup: CDR1 MNHEY, CDR2 SMNVEV (reference sequence). CDR3 length: 19 residues. J was trimmed by 4 bases and V by 0 bases; bases with no gene match: 14. The DNA of the CDR3 is TGTGCCAGCAGTTTATCCCCCCATAAGACAGGGGGCGCGAGCTATGGCTACACCTTC. Its translation: CASSLSPHKTGGASYGYTF.

The genes are TRBV24-1 and TRBJ2-1, with D possibly matching TRBD1 (5 bases). Germline CDR1 reads KGHDR; CDR2 reads SFDVKD. Trimming pared 1 base from V and 7 bases from J, leaving 13 bases between. The CDR3 length is 15 residues. Here the CDR3 DNA reads TGTGCCACCAGTGATTTCGGGCCCCAGGGAAATGAGCAGTTCTTC. Residues: CATSDFGPQGNEQFF.